This T cell receptor beta chain came from a study of blood T cell repertoires in COVID-19. Background on the study: COVID-19 samples from acute and convalescent phases originated in the United States, Italy and Spain. PBMCs, B-cell-depleted T cells, or T cells were the source of the cDNA or gDNA that made up the material.

The J segment lost 2 bases and the V segment lost 5 bases, leaving 8 bases of the junction unmatched. CDR3 length: 16 amino acids. The germline V gene encodes CDR1 SEHNR and CDR2 FQNEAQ (reference sequence). The data were produced by immunoSEQ multiplex PCR, yet TCRdb's version contains in-frame clones alone and is incomplete. The data show 150,000 to 200,000 clones, with just under 80% seen just once and 6% to 7.5% held by the top ten. This TCR derives from a man in his 70s with active or convalescent COVID-19. Sequencing used peripheral blood. This rearrangement joins TRBV7-9 to TRBJ2-3; TRBD1 agrees at 9 bases. The CDR3 here is CASSRRGTGFTDTQYF. CDR3 sequence (DNA): TGTGCCAGCAGCCGACGCGGGACAGGGTTCACAGATACGCAGTATTTT. Filled out from reference TRBV7-9 and TRBJ2-3, the complete variable domain reads DTGVSQNPRHKITKRGQNVTFRCDPISEHNRLYWYRQTLGQGPEFLTYFQNEAQLEKSRLLSDRFSAERPKGSFSTLEIQRTEQGDSAMYLCASSRRGTGFTDTQYFGPGTRLTVL.